This record looks at one T cell receptor (beta chain) sequence and its context. Germline V gene lookup returns CDR1 MDHEN and CDR2 SYDVKM. The CDR3 consists of 15 residues. Trimming stripped 7 bases from V and 0 bases from J, with 13 bases between. The source of the sample is a study of chemoradiotherapy in HPV16-positive cancers. The data were produced by immunoSEQ multiplex PCR, yet TCRdb's version contains in-frame clones alone and is incomplete. The table has 6,000 to 8,500 clones, 60% to 85% seen once. Samples were taken several times over chemoradiotherapy. The clonotype originates from a human donor with HPV-associated anogenital cancer. This material was collected from a patient who underwent chemoradiotherapy. The chain employs TRBV28 and TRBJ1-3; weak D call: TRBD1 (5 bases). CDR3 coding DNA: TGTGCCAGCATTGGGACGGACGCCTCTGGAAACACCATATATTTT. This codes for CASIGTDASGNTIYF.